This TCR beta chain was observed in a study of cytomegalovirus exposure and HLA in healthy donors. As for the study in general: A subsequent analysis reported that the roughly 120 validation repertoires were produced on the same platform that had also been used for the 666 first-cohort repertoires.

The CDR3 consists of 15 residues. Data came from immunoSEQ multiplex PCR; TCRdb stores just in-frame clones and leaves some out. This table has roughly 75,000 clones, 94% appearing once. The chain couples TRBV21-1 to TRBJ2-1; TRBD2, the table's D call, was not compared with the DNA. TRBV21-1 is reported as a pseudogene. This TCR was sampled from a woman aged 18-29 years in good health and CMV-seronegative. Sample: PBMCs. For the CDR3, the DNA is TGTGCCAGCAACGATAGCGGGGGGTCGAGGAATGAGCAGTTCTTC. This codes for CASNDSGGSRNEQFF.